This passage covers 6 T cell receptor beta chains from one sample sequenced in a study of T cell responses to AZD1222 COVID-19 vaccine. TCRdb's table, derived via immunoSEQ multiplex PCR, lists solely in-frame clones and lacks some. This sample has about 130,000 clones; 75% to 85% occur once, and the top ten carry around 8.3%. Sample: peripheral blood, taken 28 days after the second dose of the MenACWY control vaccine. The receptors stem from an adult who received the MenACWY meningococcal vaccine as a control.

This chain connects TRBV29-1 to TRBJ2-7; either TRBD1 or TRBD2 may supply D (5 bases each). Germline CDR1 reads SQVTM; CDR2 reads ANQGSEA. V was cut by 7 bases and J by 3 bases, with 16 bases left in between. The CDR3 is 13 residues long. CDR3 coding DNA: TGCAGCGCCCGACGGGGACGCAGCTACGAGCAGTACTTC. This encodes CSARRGRSYEQYF.

This clone appeared a few times. The chain joins TRBV5-4 to TRBJ2-3, with TRBD2 matching over 8 bases. Germline V CDR1 and CDR2: SGHNT, YYREEE (reference sequence). The length of the CDR3 is 16 residues. The J segment lost 1 base and the V segment lost 1 base, leaving 5 bases of the junction unmatched. CDR3 sequence reads: CASSLFRGGGTDTQYF. CDR3 DNA: TGTGCCAGCAGCTTGTTCCGGGGGGGCGGCACAGATACGCAGTATTTT.

This clone showed up just once. The chain joins TRBV28 to TRBJ1-2; D might be TRBD1 (6 bases). V shed 4 bases and J shed 8 bases, with 20 bases lying between them. The length of the CDR3 is 15 residues. Germline V gives CDR1 MDHEN, CDR2 SYDVKM. The DNA for the CDR3 is TGTGCCAGCAGTTCTCCCTCCTCAACAGGGAGGGGCTACACCTTC. Translating it yields CASSSPSSTGRGYTF.

The J gene is TRBJ1-6, the V gene TRBV3-1 (or the pseudogene TRBV3-2), with D tentatively TRBD1 (5 bases). V lost 3 bases to trimming and J lost 10 bases, with 13 bases between them. Germline loops: CDR1 LGHDT, CDR2 YNNKEL (reference sequence). The CDR3 has 14 residues. The CDR3 spells CASSQAPGYSPLHF. CDR3 DNA: TGTGCCAGCAGCCAGGCACCAGGGTACTCACCCCTCCACTTT.

The chain has TRBV25-1 and TRBJ2-5; D gene uncertain. The CDR3 consists of 14 residues. Germline CDR1 and CDR2: MGHDK and SYGVNS. V gave up 3 bases and J gave up 0 bases, with 8 bases separating them. As DNA, the CDR3 is TGTGCCAGCAGTGAGGCCGGAAACCAAGAGACCCAGTACTTC. Protein product: CASSEAGNQETQYF.

This rearrangement joins TRBV5-1 to TRBJ1-3; D might be TRBD1 (6 bases). The germline V and J ends were trimmed by 1 base and 4 bases, with 15 bases remaining between them. This CDR3 contains 16 residues. Germline loops: CDR1 SGHRS, CDR2 YFSETQ. CDR3: CASSLTGFEPGNTIYF. CDR3 nucleotide sequence: TGCGCCAGCAGCTTGACAGGGTTCGAACCCGGAAACACCATATATTTT.